This TCR beta chain appears in the sequencing data of a study of OX40 agonist ivuxolimab in advanced cancers. Study at large: Mean age approximately 55 years, range about 23 to 85; around 80% male.

TCRdb's table, derived via immunoSEQ multiplex PCR, lists solely in-frame clones and lacks some. The top ten clones hold 1.4% of a sample with about 68,000 clones, approximately 80% of them seen once. CDR3 length equals 16 residues. CDR1 is MNHEY, CDR2 SMNVEV, per germline (reference sequence). Trimming left V 6 bases short and J 4 bases short, with 18 bases between. The sequencing here drew on CD4+ or CD8+ T cells sorted from blood, taken in a trial of the OX40 agonist ivuxolimab. The J gene is TRBJ2-2, the V gene TRBV27; the D is unclear. This sequence originates from an adult with an advanced solid tumor such as melanoma, head and neck, liver or kidney cancer. The CDR3 sequence: CASSLFRFRSTGELFF. As DNA, the CDR3 is TGTGCCAGCAGCCTATTCCGATTTAGGTCCACCGGGGAGCTGTTTTTT.